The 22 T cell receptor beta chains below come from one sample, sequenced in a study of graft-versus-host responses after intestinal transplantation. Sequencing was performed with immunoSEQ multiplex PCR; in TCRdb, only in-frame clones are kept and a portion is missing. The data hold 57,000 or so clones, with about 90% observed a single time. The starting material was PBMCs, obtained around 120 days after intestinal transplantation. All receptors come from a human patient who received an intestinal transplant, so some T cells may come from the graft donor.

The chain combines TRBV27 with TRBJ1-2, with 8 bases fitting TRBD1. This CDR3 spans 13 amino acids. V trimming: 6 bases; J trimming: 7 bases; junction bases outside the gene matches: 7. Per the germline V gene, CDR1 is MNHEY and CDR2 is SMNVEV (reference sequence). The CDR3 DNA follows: TGTGCCAGCAGCTCCGGACAGGGTGGTGGCTACACCTTC. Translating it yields CASSSGQGGGYTF.

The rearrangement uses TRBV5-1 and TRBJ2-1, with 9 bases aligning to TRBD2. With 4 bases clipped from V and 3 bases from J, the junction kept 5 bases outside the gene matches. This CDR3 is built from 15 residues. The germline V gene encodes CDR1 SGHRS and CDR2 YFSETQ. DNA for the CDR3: TGCGCCAGCAGCCCCGGGACTAGCAGCTACAATGAGCAGTTCTTC. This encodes CASSPGTSSYNEQFF.

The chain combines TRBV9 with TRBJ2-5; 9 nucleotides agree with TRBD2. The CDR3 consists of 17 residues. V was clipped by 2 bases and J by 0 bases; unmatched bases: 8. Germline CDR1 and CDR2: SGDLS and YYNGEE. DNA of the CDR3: TGTGCCAGCAGCGTGTGGGCGGGAGGGGGAAACCAAGAGACCCAGTACTTC. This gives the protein CASSVWAGGGNQETQYF.

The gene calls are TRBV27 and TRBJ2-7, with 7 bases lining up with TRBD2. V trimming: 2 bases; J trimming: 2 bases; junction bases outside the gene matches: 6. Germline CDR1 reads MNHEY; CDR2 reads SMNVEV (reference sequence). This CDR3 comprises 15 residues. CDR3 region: CASSLGLAEAYEQYF. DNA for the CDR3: TGTGCCAGCAGTTTAGGCCTAGCGGAGGCCTACGAGCAGTACTTC.

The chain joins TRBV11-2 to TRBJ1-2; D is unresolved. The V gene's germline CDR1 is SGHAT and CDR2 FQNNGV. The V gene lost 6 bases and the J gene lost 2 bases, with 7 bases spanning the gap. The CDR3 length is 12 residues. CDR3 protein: CASRGLNYGYTF. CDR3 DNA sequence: TGTGCCAGCAGGGGCCTGAACTATGGCTACACCTTC.

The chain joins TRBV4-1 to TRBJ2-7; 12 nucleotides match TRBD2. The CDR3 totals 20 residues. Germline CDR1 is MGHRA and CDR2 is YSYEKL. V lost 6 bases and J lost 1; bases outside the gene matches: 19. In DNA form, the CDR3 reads TGCGCCAGCAGTCTACGGTATCCAACAGGGACTAGCGGGCCGTCCTACGAGCAGTACTTC. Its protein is CASSLRYPTGTSGPSYEQYF.

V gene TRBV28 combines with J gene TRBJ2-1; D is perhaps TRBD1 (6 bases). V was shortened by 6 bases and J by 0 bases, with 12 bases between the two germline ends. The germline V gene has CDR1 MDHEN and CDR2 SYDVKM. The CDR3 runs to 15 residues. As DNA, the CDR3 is TGTGCCAGCAGCGGATCCAGGGGCTCCTACAATGAGCAGTTCTTC. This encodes CASSGSRGSYNEQFF. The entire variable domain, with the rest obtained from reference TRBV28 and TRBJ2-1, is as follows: DVKVTQSSRYLVKRTGEKVFLECVQDMDHENMFWYRQDPGLGLRLIYFSYDVKMKEKGDIPEGYSVSREKKERFSLILESASTNQTSMYLCASSGSRGSYNEQFFGPGTRLTVL.

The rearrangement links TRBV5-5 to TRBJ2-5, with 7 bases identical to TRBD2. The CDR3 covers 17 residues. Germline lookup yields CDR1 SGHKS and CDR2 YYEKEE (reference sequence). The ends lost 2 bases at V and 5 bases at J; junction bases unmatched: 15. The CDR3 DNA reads TGTGCCAGCAGCTTCCGGCCCCTCCGGGGGGAGACGGAGACCCAGTACTTC. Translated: CASSFRPLRGETETQYF. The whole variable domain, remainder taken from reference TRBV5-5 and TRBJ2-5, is DAGVTQSPTHLIKTRGQQVTLRCSPISGHKSVSWYQQVLGQGPQFIFQYYEKEERGRGNFPDRFSARQFPNYSSELNVNALLLGDSALYLCASSFRPLRGETETQYFGPGTRLLVL.

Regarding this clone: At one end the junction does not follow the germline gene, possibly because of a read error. Written as DNA, the CDR3 is TGTGCCAGCCTTGAACACCGGGGAGCTGTTTTT. It encodes CASLEHRGAVF. This chain joins TRBV6-4 and TRBJ2-2; tentative D call: TRBD2 (5 bases). Looked up from germline, CDR1 is MRHNA and CDR2 is SNTAGT. The CDR3 covers 11 residues.

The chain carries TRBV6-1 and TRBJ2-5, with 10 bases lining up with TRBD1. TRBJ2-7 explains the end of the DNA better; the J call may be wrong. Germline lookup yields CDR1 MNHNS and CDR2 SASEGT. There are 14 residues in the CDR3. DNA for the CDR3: TGTGCCAGCAGTGAAGGACAGGGGGCTAGCGAGCAGTACTTC. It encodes CASSEGQGASEQYF.

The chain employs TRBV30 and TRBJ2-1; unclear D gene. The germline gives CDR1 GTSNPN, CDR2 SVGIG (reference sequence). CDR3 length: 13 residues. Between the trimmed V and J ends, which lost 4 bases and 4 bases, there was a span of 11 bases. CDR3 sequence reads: CAWIPETYNEQFF. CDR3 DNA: TGTGCCTGGATTCCCGAGACGTACAATGAGCAGTTCTTC.

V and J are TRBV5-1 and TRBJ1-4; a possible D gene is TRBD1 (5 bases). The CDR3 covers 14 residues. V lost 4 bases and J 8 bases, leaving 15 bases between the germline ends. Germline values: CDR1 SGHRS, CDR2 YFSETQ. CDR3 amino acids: CASSPSAGGEKLFF. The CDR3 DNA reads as TGCGCCAGCAGCCCTTCGGCGGGGGGGGAAAAACTGTTTTTT. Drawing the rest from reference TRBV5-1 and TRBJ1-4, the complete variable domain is KAGVTQTPRYLIKTRGQQVTLSCSPISGHRSVSWYQQTPGQGLQFLFEYFSETQRNKGNFPGRFSGRQFSNSRSEMNVSTLELGDSALYLCASSPSAGGEKLFFGSGTQLSVL.

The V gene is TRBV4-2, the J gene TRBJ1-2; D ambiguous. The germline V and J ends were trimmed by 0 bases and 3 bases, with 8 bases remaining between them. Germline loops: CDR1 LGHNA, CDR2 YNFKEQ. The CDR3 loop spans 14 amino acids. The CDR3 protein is CASSQDLQDYGYTF. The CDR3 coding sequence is TGTGCCAGCAGCCAAGATCTCCAGGACTATGGCTACACCTTC.

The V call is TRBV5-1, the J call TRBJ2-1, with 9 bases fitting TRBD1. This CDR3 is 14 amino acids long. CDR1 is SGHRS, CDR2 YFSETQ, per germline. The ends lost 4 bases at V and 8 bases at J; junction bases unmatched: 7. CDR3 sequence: CASSTGQGRDEQFF. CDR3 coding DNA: TGCGCCAGCAGCACGGGACAGGGCAGGGATGAGCAGTTCTTC.

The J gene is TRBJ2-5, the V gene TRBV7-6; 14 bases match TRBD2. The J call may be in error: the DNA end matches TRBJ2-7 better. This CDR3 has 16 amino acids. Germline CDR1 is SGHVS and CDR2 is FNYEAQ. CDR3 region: CASSGTSGGATYEQYF. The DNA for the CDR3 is TGTGCCAGCAGTGGGACTAGCGGGGGAGCCACCTACGAGCAGTACTTC.

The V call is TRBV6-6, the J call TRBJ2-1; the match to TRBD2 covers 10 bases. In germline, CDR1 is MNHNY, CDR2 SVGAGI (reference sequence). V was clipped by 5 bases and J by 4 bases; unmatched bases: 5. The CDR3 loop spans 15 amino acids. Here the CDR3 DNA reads TGTGCCAGCAGTAAACTAGCGGGAACTTACAATGAGCAGTTCTTC. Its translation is CASSKLAGTYNEQFF.

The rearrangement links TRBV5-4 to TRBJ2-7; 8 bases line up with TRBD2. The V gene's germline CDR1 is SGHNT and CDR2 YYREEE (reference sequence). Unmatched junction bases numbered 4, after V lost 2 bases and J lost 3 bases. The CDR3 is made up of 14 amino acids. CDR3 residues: CASSFSGAGYEQYF. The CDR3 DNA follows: TGTGCCAGCAGCTTTAGCGGGGCGGGCTACGAGCAGTACTTC.

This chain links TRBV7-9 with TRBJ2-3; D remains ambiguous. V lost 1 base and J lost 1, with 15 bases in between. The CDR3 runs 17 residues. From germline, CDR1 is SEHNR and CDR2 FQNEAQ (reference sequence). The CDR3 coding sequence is TGTGCCAGCAGCTTAGGACCTAGGGTGGTGGGCACAGATACGCAGTATTTT. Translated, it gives CASSLGPRVVGTDTQYF.

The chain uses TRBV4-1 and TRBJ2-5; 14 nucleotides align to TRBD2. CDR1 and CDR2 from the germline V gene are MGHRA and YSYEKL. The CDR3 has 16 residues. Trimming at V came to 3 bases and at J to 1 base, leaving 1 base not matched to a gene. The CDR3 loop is CASSHGLAGGQETQYF. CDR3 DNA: TGCGCCAGCAGCCATGGACTAGCGGGGGGCCAAGAGACCCAGTACTTC.

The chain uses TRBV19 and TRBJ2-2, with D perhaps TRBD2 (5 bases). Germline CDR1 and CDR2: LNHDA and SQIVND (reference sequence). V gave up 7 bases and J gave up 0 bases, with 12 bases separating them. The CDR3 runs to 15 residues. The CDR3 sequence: CASKAGLTNTGELFF. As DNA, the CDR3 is TGTGCCAGTAAGGCCGGACTTACGAACACCGGGGAGCTGTTTTTT.

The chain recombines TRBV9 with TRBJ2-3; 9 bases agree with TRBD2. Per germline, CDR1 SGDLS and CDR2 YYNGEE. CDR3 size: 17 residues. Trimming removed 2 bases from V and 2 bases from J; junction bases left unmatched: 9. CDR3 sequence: CASSVSSGNGLTDTQYF. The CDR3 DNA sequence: TGTGCCAGCAGCGTGTCTAGCGGGAACGGACTCACAGATACGCAGTATTTT.

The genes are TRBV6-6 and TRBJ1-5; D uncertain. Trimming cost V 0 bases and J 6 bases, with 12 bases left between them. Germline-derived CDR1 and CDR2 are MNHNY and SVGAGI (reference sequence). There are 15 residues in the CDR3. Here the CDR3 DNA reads TGTGCCAGCAGTTACTCGAAGGAAGGGAGTCAGCCCCAGCATTTT. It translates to CASSYSKEGSQPQHF.